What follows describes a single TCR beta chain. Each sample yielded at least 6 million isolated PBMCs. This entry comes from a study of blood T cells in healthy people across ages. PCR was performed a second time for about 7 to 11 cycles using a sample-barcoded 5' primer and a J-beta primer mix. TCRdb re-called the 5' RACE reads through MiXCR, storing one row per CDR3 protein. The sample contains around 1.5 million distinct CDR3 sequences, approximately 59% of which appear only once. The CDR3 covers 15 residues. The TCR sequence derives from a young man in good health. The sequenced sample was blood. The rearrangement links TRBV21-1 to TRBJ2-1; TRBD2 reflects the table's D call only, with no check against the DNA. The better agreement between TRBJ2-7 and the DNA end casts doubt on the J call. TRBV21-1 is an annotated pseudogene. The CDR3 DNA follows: TGTGCCAGCAGCACGCGGACTAGCGGGGACAATGAGCAGTACTTC. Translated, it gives CASSTRTSGDNEQYF.